A selection of T cell receptor beta chains follows, all from one sample in a study of CD8+CD57+ T cells in acquired aplastic anemia. One entry per CDR3 protein, called by TCRdb with MiXCR from the reads. The data contain 180,000 or so distinct CDR3 sequences, roughly 60% of them singletons. Sequencing used sorted CD4+, CD8+, or CD8+CD57+ T cells (not recorded which) from PBMCs. The receptors derive from a human donor with aplastic anemia. CDR3s include the opening cysteine and the closing phenylalanine or tryptophan. A D gene is named only where the DNA matches it firmly. The size of a clone is reported for some rows only, either as once, few or many, or as a class for expanded clones.

cdr3_aa cdr3_nt clone_size d_call j_call v_call
CSSEDRVGGQPQHF TGCAGTTCTGAGGACAGGGTTGGAGGTCAGCCCCAGCATTTT - TRBD1 TRBJ1-5 TRBV20-1
CAISQQGETQPQHF TGTGCCATCAGTCAACAGGGGGAGACTCAGCCCCAGCATTTT - TRBD1 TRBJ1-5 TRBV10-3
CASSLVSPGELVF TGTGCCAGCAGCTTAGTGTCACCCGGGGAGCTGGTTTTT - - TRBJ2-2 TRBV7-6
CASSAQSAAGRETQYF TGTGCCAGTAGTGCCCAATCTGCGGCAGGGCGGGAGACCCAGTACTTC - - TRBJ2-5 TRBV19
CASRGNTGELFF TGCGCCAGCAGAGGAAACACCGGGGAGCTGTTTTTT - - TRBJ2-2 TRBV5-1
CASSFGLRGEQYF TGTGCCAGCAGCTTCGGACTCCGCGGCGAGCAGTACTTC - - TRBJ2-7 TRBV11-1
CASSADRGITEAFF TGTGCCAGCAGCGCGGACAGGGGGATTACTGAAGCTTTCTTT - TRBD1 TRBJ1-1 TRBV7-6
CSASDGSYEQYF TGCAGTGCTTCGGACGGGTCCTACGAGCAGTACTTC many - TRBJ2-7 TRBV20-1
CASSLTGGLNTEAFF TGTGCCAGCAGCTTAACGGGGGGTCTCAACACTGAAGCTTTCTTT - - TRBJ1-1 TRBV7-3
CASLGHSYNEQFF TGTGCCAGCCTGGGCCACTCCTACAATGAGCAGTTCTTC - - TRBJ2-1 TRBV7-9
CASPEQGDNSPLHF TGTGCCAGCCCGGAGCAGGGGGACAATTCACCCCTCCACTTT - TRBD1 TRBJ1-6 TRBV6-1
CASGMDRDQETQYF TGTGCCAGCGGCATGGACAGGGATCAAGAGACCCAGTACTTC - TRBD1 TRBJ2-5 TRBV5-8
CATGGQSLVEQFF TGTGCCACCGGGGGACAGTCCCTTGTTGAGCAGTTCTTC - TRBD1 TRBJ2-1 TRBV24-1
CASSFLRGSYNEQFF TGTGCCAGCAGCTTTCTTAGGGGTTCCTACAATGAGCAGTTCTTC many - TRBJ2-1 TRBV7-2
CASSVDRGEQPQHF TGTGCCAGCAGCGTCGACAGGGGTGAACAGCCCCAGCATTTT - TRBD1 TRBJ1-5 TRBV7-2
CAIRGLGEGNTIYF TGTGCCATCAGGGGTCTGGGTGAGGGAAACACCATATATTTT - - TRBJ1-3 TRBV10-3
CATPEAVSTDTQYF TGTGCCACCCCAGAGGCTGTGAGCACAGATACGCAGTATTTT - - TRBJ2-3 TRBV24-1
CASSQLTDTQYF TGTGCCAGCAGCCAATTGACAGATACGCAGTATTTT many - TRBJ2-3 TRBV7-9
CAISDTAPYEQYF TGTGCCATCAGTGATACCGCACCCTACGAGCAGTACTTC - - TRBJ2-7 TRBV10-3
CASSQQVAISGTDHSPLHF TGTGCCAGCAGCCAGCAAGTCGCAATATCCGGGACGGACCATTCACCCCTCCACTTT - - TRBJ1-6 TRBV14
CASSRPGSDPVF TGCGCCAGCAGCCGCCCAGGGAGTGATCCTGTCTTC - - TRBJ2-7 TRBV4-1
CASSFTNSGTQYF TGTGCCAGCAGCTTTACAAATAGCGGTACGCAGTATTTT - - TRBJ2-3 TRBV7-2
CSVEGTDYEQYF TGCAGCGTTGAAGGGACAGACTACGAGCAGTACTTC - - TRBJ2-7 TRBV29-1
CAISESKAGRYEQYF TGTGCCATCAGTGAGTCGAAAGCAGGACGCTACGAGCAGTACTTC - - TRBJ2-7 TRBV10-3
CASGYHRRDPYEQYF TGTGCCAGCGGTTACCACAGGAGAGATCCCTACGAGCAGTACTTC - - TRBJ2-7 TRBV10-3
CASSLSAGGPNEQYF TGCGCCAGCAGCTTGTCTGCGGGAGGGCCTAACGAGCAGTACTTC - TRBD2 TRBJ2-7 TRBV7-2
CASSLDRGSDGYTF TGTGCCAGCAGCTTAGATAGAGGATCAGATGGCTACACCTTC - - TRBJ1-2 TRBV11-2
CASSEGPLNTEAFF TGTGCCAGCAGCGAGGGACCGTTGAACACTGAAGCTTTCTTT - - TRBJ1-1 TRBV7-2
CASSEGRNIQYF TGTGCCAGCAGTGAAGGTCGGAACATTCAGTACTTC - - TRBJ2-4 TRBV6-1
CASSTYMHSGNTIYF TGTGCCAGTAGTACTTACATGCACTCTGGAAACACCATATATTTT - - TRBJ1-3 TRBV19
CASSERGSYEQYF TGTGCCAGCAGTGAAAGGGGTTCCTACGAGCAGTACTTC many - TRBJ2-7 TRBV2
CSARSYLGTVEAFF TGCAGTGCTAGATCCTATTTGGGGACAGTTGAAGCTTTCTTT once TRBD1 TRBJ1-1 TRBV20-1
CASSEQQGWGDDGYTF TGTGCCAGCAGCGAACAACAGGGGTGGGGAGATGATGGCTACACCTTC many TRBD1 TRBJ1-2 TRBV13
CASSSRLAVYNEQFF TGCGCCAGCAGCAGCCGACTAGCGGTTTACAATGAGCAGTTCTTC - TRBD2 TRBJ2-1 TRBV7-3
CASSNLNTGELFF TGCGCCAGCAGCAACTTGAACACCGGGGAGCTGTTTTTT - - TRBJ2-2 TRBV7-9
CASSTQGSNTEAFF TGTGCCAGCAGCACCCAGGGCTCGAACACTGAAGCTTTCTTT - - TRBJ1-1 TRBV9
CASSKDRGPYEQYF TGTGCCAGCAGTAAAGACAGGGGTCCCTACGAGCAGTACTTC - TRBD1 TRBJ2-7 TRBV10-3
CASSLPLGQGQETQYF TGTGCCAGCAGCTTACCTTTGGGACAGGGGCAAGAGACCCAGTACTTC - TRBD1 TRBJ2-5 TRBV7-6
CASRGRSPLHF TGTGCCAGCAGGGGGAGGTCACCCCTCCACTTT few - TRBJ1-6 TRBV2
CASSLDGLAGAVEQYF TGTGCCAGCAGCTTGGACGGACTAGCGGGAGCTGTCGAGCAGTACTTC many TRBD2 TRBJ2-7 TRBV7-2
CASSSGGGDEQYF TGTGCCAGCAGCTCAGGGGGTGGTGACGAGCAGTACTTC many TRBD1 TRBJ2-7 TRBV5-6
CSAEGPYEQYF TGCAGCGCTGAGGGTCCCTACGAGCAGTACTTC - - TRBJ2-7 TRBV20-1
CASSLQGGRLDTEAFF TGTGCCAGCAGCCTACAGGGAGGACGGTTGGACACTGAAGCTTTCTTT - - TRBJ1-1 TRBV11-1
CASSLVANSGNTIYF TGCGCCAGCAGCTTGGTAGCAAACTCTGGAAACACCATATATTTT - - TRBJ1-3 TRBV5-1
CASSHEQFF TGTGCCAGCAGCCATGAGCAGTTCTTC few - TRBJ2-1 TRBV7-9